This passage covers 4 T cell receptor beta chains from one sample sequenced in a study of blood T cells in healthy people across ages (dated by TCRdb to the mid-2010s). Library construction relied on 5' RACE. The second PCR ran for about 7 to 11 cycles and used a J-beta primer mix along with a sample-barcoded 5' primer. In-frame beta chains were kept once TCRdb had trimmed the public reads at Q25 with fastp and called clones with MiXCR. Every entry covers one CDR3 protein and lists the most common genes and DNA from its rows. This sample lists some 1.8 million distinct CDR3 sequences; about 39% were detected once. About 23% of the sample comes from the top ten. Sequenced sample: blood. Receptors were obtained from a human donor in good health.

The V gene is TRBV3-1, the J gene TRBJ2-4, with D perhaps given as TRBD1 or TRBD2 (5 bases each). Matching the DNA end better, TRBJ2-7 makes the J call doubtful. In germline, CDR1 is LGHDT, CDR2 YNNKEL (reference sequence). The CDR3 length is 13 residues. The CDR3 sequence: CASSRRESYEQYF. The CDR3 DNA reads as TGTGCCAGCAGCCGCAGGGAGTCCTACGAGCAGTACTTC.

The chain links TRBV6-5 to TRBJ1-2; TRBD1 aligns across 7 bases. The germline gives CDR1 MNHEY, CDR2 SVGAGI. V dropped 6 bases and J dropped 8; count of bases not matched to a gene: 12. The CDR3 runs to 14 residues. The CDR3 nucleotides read TGTGCCAGCAGCCAAAACAGGGGCGAAAAGGGCTACACCTTC. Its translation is CASSQNRGEKGYTF.

DNA of the CDR3: TGTGCCACTTCAGGCGGGATCACGGAGAATCAGCCCCAGCATTTT. This sequence encodes CATSGGITENQPQHF. The chain combines TRBV10-3 with TRBJ1-5; D not certain. Trimming stripped 10 bases from V and 4 bases from J, with 20 bases between. The CDR3 extends over 15 amino acids. CDR1 and CDR2 (germline): ENHRY, SYGVKD.

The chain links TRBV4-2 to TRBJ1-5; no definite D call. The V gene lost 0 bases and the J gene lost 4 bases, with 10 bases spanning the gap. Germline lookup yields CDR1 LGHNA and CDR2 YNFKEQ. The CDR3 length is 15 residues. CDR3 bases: TGTGCCAGCAGCCAAGAAGGGCAGGTGAATCAGCCCCAGCATTTT. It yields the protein CASSQEGQVNQPQHF.